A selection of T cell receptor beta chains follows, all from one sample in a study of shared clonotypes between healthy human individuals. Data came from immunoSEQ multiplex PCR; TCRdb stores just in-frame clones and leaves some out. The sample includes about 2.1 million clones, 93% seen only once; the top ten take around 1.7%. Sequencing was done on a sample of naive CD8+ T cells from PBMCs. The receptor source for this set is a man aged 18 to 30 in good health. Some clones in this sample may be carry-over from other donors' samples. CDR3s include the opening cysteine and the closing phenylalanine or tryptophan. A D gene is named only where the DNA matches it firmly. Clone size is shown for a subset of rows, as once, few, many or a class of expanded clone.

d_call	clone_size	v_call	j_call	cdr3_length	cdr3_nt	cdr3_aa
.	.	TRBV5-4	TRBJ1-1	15	TGTGCCAGCAGCCCATCAGGCTACATGAACACTGAAGCTTTCTTT	CASSPSGYMNTEAFF
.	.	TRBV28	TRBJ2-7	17	TGTGCCAGCAGTACCCATCTTCTGGACAGACCCTCCTACGAGCAGTACTTC	CASSTHLLDRPSYEQYF
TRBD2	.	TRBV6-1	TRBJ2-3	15	TGTGCCAGCGGCCTAGCGGGGAGGAGCACAGATACGCAGTATTTT	CASGLAGRSTDTQYF
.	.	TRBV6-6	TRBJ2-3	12	TGTGCCAGCTCCAAACTCCCAGGTAGGCCGTATTTT	CASSKLPGRPYF
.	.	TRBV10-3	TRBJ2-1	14	TGTGCCATCAGTGAGGCCCAGGGAAACAATGAGCAGTTCTTC	CAISEAQGNNEQFF
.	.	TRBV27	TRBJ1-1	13	TGTGCCAGTCGGGACACCGCGAACACTGAAGCTTTCTTT	CASRDTANTEAFF
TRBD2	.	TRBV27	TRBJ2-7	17	TGTGCCAGCAGTATGGGACGGACCGGTGCTAGCGGCTACGAGCAGTACTTC	CASSMGRTGASGYEQYF
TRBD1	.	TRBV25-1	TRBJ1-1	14	TGTGCCAGCAGACCCAGGGGGATGAACACTGAAGCTTTCTTT	CASRPRGMNTEAFF
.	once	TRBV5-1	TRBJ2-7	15	TGCGCCAGCAGCTTGGAGGGGGGGCTCTCCTACGAGCAGTACTTC	CASSLEGGLSYEQYF
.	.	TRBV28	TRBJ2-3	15	TGTGCCAGCAGTTTATGGACAGCTAGCACAGATACGCAGTATTTT	CASSLWTASTDTQYF
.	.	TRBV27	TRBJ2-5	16	TGTGCCAGCAGTCCGTCACTAGGGTCGCGGCAAGAGACCCAGTACTTC	CASSPSLGSRQETQYF
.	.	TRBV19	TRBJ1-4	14	TGTGCCGGCCCGAAGGTTTCAGCTAATGAAAAACTGTTTTTT	CAGPKVSANEKLFF
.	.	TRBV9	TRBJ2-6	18	TGTGCCAGCAGCGAAACTTTACAGGAAACCTCTGGGGCCAACGTCCTGACTTTC	CASSETLQETSGANVLTF
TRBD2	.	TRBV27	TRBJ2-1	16	TGTGCCAGCAGTTTACGGCTAGCGGGTCCCTACAATGAGCAGTTCTTC	CASSLRLAGPYNEQFF
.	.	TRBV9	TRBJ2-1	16	TGTGCCAGCAGCGTAGACAGGTGGGGGGCCTCCAATGAGCAGTTCTTC	CASSVDRWGASNEQFF
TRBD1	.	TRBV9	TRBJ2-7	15	TGTGCCAGCAGCTCAACCGGGACAGTCGTGTCCGAGCAGTACTTC	CASSSTGTVVSEQYF
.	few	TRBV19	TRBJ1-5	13	TGTGCCAGTACTGGCGAGGGCAATCAGCCCCAGCATTTT	CASTGEGNQPQHF
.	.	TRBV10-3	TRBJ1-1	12	TGTGCCATCAGGAGCGGAAGAAGTGAAGCTTTCTTT	CAIRSGRSEAFF
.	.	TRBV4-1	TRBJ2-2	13	TGCGCCAGCAGCCTCCCTGGTGGCGGGGAGCTGTTTTTT	CASSLPGGGELFF
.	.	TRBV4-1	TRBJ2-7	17	TGCGCCAGCAGCCAAGATTCGGGCAGGGTGATTGTCTACGAGCAGTACTTC	CASSQDSGRVIVYEQYF
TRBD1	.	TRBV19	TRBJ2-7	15	TGTGCCAGTACCCCCACCGGGACAGGGAACTACGAGCAGTACTTC	CASTPTGTGNYEQYF